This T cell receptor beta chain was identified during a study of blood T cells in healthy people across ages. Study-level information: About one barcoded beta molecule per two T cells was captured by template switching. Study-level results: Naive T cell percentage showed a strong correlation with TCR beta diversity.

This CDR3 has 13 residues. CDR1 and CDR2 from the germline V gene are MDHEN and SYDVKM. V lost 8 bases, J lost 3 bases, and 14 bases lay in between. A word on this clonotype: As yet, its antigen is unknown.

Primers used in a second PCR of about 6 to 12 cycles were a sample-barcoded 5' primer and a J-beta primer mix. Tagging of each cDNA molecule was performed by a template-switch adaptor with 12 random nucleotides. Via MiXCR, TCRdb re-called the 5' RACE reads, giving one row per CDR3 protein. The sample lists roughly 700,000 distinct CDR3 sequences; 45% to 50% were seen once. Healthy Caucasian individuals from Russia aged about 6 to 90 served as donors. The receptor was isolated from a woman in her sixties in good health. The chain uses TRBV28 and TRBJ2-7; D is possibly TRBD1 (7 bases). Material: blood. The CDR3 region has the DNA TGTGCCAGCGGTCCAGGGGGAGGCTACGAGCAGTACTTC. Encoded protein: CASGPGGGYEQYF.